Presented here are 25 T cell receptor beta chains from one specimen sequenced in a study of CD8+ T cells in alopecia areata. Treatment indicated: oral pan-JAK inhibitor, 5-10 mg twice daily. RNA was extracted and reverse transcribed into cDNA as the sequencing template. The data were produced by immunoSEQ multiplex PCR, yet TCRdb's version contains in-frame clones alone and is incomplete. The sample carries over 150,000 clones, around 59% recorded once. The material sequenced was CD4+ T cells sorted from blood, taken at week 24, from a patient treated with tofacitinib. The receptor source for this set is a human donor with alopecia areata.

This chain uses TRBV2 with TRBJ2-5; 13 bases are a match to TRBD2. V trimming: 5 bases; J trimming: 5 bases; junction bases outside the gene matches: 5. The length of the CDR3 is 15 residues. Germline CDR1 is SNHLY and CDR2 is FYNNEI. In DNA, the CDR3 is TGTGCCAGCAGTAACAAGGGACTAGCGGGGGAGACCCAGTACTTC. Encoded protein: CASSNKGLAGETQYF.

The chain combines TRBV23-1 with TRBJ1-1; D unresolved. TRBV23-1 is an open reading frame whose function is uncertain. V was pared by 1 base and J by 1 base, with 10 bases between. The CDR3 spans 15 residues. CDR3 sequence: CASSQWNFSNTEAFF. CDR3 sequence (DNA): TGCGCCAGCAGTCAATGGAACTTTTCGAACACTGAAGCTTTCTTT.

The chain recombines TRBV30 with TRBJ1-4; no clear D. The CDR3 runs to 13 residues. Per germline, CDR1 GTSNPN and CDR2 SVGIG (reference sequence). Deletions cut 0 bases from V and 8 bases from J, with 10 bases between. The CDR3: CAWSVARKEKLFF. Here the CDR3 DNA reads TGTGCCTGGAGTGTAGCACGGAAGGAAAAACTGTTTTTT.

This clone has a handful of counts. This sequence joins TRBV7-2 and TRBJ1-2; D is unclear. V was pared by 2 bases and J by 2 bases, with 21 bases between. The germline V gene encodes CDR1 SGHTA and CDR2 FQGNSA. The CDR3 has 18 amino acids. CDR3 residues: CASSLSLTRRTTNYGYTF. The CDR3 nucleotides read TGTGCCAGCAGCTTATCCCTGACAAGGAGAACTACCAACTATGGCTACACCTTC. Together with reference TRBV7-2 and TRBJ1-2, the CDR3 gives the full variable domain: GAGVSQSPSNKVTEKGKDVELRCDPISGHTALYWYRQSLGQGLEFLIYFQGNSAPDKSGLPSDRFSAERTGGSVSTLTIQRTQQEDSAVYLCASSLSLTRRTTNYGYTFGSGTRLTVV.

This chain links TRBV2 with TRBJ1-4; D is perhaps TRBD1 (6 bases). V was shortened by 4 bases and J by 7 bases, with 19 bases between the two germline ends. Germline CDR1 is SNHLY and CDR2 is FYNNEI. This CDR3 region has 16 residues. The CDR3 is CASSGDRRGVGEKLFF. The CDR3, as DNA: TGTGCCAGCAGTGGTGACAGGCGGGGCGTAGGTGAAAAACTGTTTTTT.

This clone ranks as medium-sized. CDR3 nucleotides: TGCGCCAGCAGTCATCGGACGGGGACCTACGAGCAGTACTTC. This codes for CASSHRTGTYEQYF. J is TRBJ2-7 and V is TRBV5-1; perhaps TRBD2 as D (5 bases). Looked up from germline, CDR1 is SGHRS and CDR2 is YFSETQ. The V end lost 5 bases, the J end lost 2 bases, and 14 bases lay between the germline ends. The CDR3 extends over 14 amino acids. Based on the CDR3 plus reference TRBV5-1 and TRBJ2-7, the full variable domain is KAGVTQTPRYLIKTRGQQVTLSCSPISGHRSVSWYQQTPGQGLQFLFEYFSETQRNKGNFPGRFSGRQFSNSRSEMNVSTLELGDSALYLCASSHRTGTYEQYFGPGTRLTVT.

The chain is built from TRBV6-6 and TRBJ1-1; the D gene is possibly TRBD1 (6 bases). There are 15 residues in the CDR3. Trimming took off 5 bases at V and 1 base at J, with 14 bases between the two ends. Germline V lookup: CDR1 MNHNY, CDR2 SVGAGI (reference sequence). In DNA form, the CDR3 reads TGTGCCAGCAGTCCGGGACATTCACAGAACACTGAAGCTTTCTTT. Its protein is CASSPGHSQNTEAFF.

This chain uses TRBV19 with TRBJ1-2; weak D call: TRBD1 (5 bases). Germline V gene sequence: CDR1 LNHDA, CDR2 SQIVND (reference sequence). The CDR3 is 11 residues long. The germline V and J ends were trimmed by 5 bases and 7 bases, with 8 bases remaining between them. CDR3 DNA: TGTGCCAGTAGTTTCAGGGCTGGCTACACCTTC. It codes for CASSFRAGYTF.

The chain employs TRBV15 and TRBJ2-3; possible D gene TRBD2, 6 bases. V was clipped by 2 bases and J by 0 bases, with 12 bases between them. The CDR3 is 16 amino acids. Germline V gives CDR1 LNHNV, CDR2 YYDKDF (reference sequence). CDR3 coding DNA: TGTGCCACCAGCAGAACGGCAGGGACTAGCACAGATACGCAGTATTTT. Its translation: CATSRTAGTSTDTQYF. Using reference TRBV15 and TRBJ2-3 for the parts outside the CDR3, the full variable domain is DAMVIQNPRYQVTQFGKPVTLSCSQTLNHNVMYWYQQKSSQAPKLLFHYYDKDFNNEADTPDNFQSRRPNTSFCFLDIRSPGLGDTAMYLCATSRTAGTSTDTQYFGPGTRLTVL.

This clone was recorded a few times. The J gene is TRBJ1-1, the V gene TRBV2; D is unresolved. The length of the CDR3 is 13 residues. From germline, CDR1 is SNHLY and CDR2 FYNNEI. V was cut by 3 bases and J by 5 bases, with 10 bases left in between. The CDR3 coding sequence is TGTGCCAGCAGTGACTGGGGTCGGACTGAAGCTTTCTTT. Protein product: CASSDWGRTEAFF.

The rearrangement uses TRBV19 and TRBJ1-6; a possible D gene is TRBD1 (6 bases). Germline CDR1 is LNHDA and CDR2 is SQIVND (reference sequence). V lost 8 bases to trimming and J lost 7 bases, with 18 bases between them. This CDR3 region has 15 residues. CDR3 in DNA: TGTGCCAGTCCCGACGTCCGACAGGCCAATTCACCCCTCCACTTT. This translates into CASPDVRQANSPLHF.

This rearrangement joins TRBV2 to TRBJ2-1; no firm D call. Trimming shortened V by 4 bases and J by 7 bases, and 5 bases separated the two germline ends. The CDR3 is 11 amino acids. The germline V gene has CDR1 SNHLY and CDR2 FYNNEI. The CDR3 loop reads CASSGRNEQFF. The CDR3 DNA is TGTGCCAGCAGTGGCAGGAATGAGCAGTTCTTC.

The V call is TRBV7-8, the J call TRBJ2-1; D possibly corresponds to TRBD1 (6 bases). The CDR3 runs to 15 residues. The germline gives CDR1 SGHVS, CDR2 FQNEAQ. Trimming removed 4 bases at V and 5 bases at J, with 15 bases between. DNA of the CDR3: TGTGCCAGCAGCTGGCGTTCCGGACAGCACAATGAGCAGTTCTTC. Its translation is CASSWRSGQHNEQFF.

This clone was observed a single time. The gene calls are TRBV30 and TRBJ2-4; no firm D call. Germline lookup yields CDR1 GTSNPN and CDR2 SVGIG (reference sequence). The CDR3 spans 13 residues. V lost 6 bases to trimming and J lost 6 bases, with 15 bases between them. Here the CDR3 reads CACRYPLGNIQYF. DNA for the CDR3: TGTGCCTGCCGGTACCCGCTGGGAAACATTCAGTACTTC.

V and J are TRBV18 and TRBJ2-7; 10 positions match TRBD1. The germline V gene has CDR1 KGHSH and CDR2 LQKENI. The CDR3 is made up of 14 amino acids. The junction had 2 bases not matched to a gene; V was cut back by 3 bases and J by 3 bases. In nucleotides, the CDR3 is TGTGCCAGCTCACCGCGGGACAGGGGCTACGAGCAGTACTTC. This sequence encodes CASSPRDRGYEQYF.

The CDR3 reads CAGSATQETQYF. For the CDR3, the DNA is TGTGCCGGAAGTGCGACACAAGAGACCCAGTACTTC. The rearrangement joins TRBV10-3 to TRBJ2-5; D gene uncertain. V gave up 11 bases and J gave up 2 bases, with 12 bases separating them. Per germline, CDR1 ENHRY and CDR2 SYGVKD. The CDR3 has 12 residues.

The CDR3, as DNA: TGTGCCAGCAGCGTAACAGGACGAGTCCAAGAGACCCAGTACTTC. Residues: CASSVTGRVQETQYF. This chain joins TRBV9 and TRBJ2-5, with D possibly matching TRBD1 (5 bases). Between the trimmed V and J ends, which lost 1 base and 1 base, there was a span of 11 bases. The CDR3 is made up of 15 amino acids. CDR1 and CDR2 from the germline V gene are SGDLS and YYNGEE.

The chain is built from TRBV19 and TRBJ2-1; D not resolved. Germline V lookup: CDR1 LNHDA, CDR2 SQIVND (reference sequence). The CDR3 is 12 residues long. The ends were cut back, 1 base at V and 7 bases at J, with 5 bases in the middle. CDR3 nucleotide sequence: TGTGCCAGTAGTATAGTCGTGAATGAGCAGTTCTTC. This sequence encodes CASSIVVNEQFF. Together with reference TRBV19 and TRBJ2-1, the CDR3 gives the full variable domain: DGGITQSPKYLFRKEGQNVTLSCEQNLNHDAMYWYRQDPGQGLRLIYYSQIVNDFQKGDIAEGYSVSREKKESFPLTVTSAQKNPTAFYLCASSIVVNEQFFGPGTRLTVL.

This clone was detected only a few times. V usage is TRBV15 and J usage is TRBJ2-5, with D perhaps TRBD2 (5 bases). CDR1 LNHNV and CDR2 YYDKDF come from the germline V gene (reference sequence). The V end was cut by 1 base, the J end by 5 bases, with 14 bases between. The CDR3 runs to 15 residues. The CDR3 is CATSRVSHGGETQYF. CDR3 DNA sequence: TGTGCCACCAGCAGAGTGTCACACGGCGGGGAGACCCAGTACTTC.

The J gene is TRBJ2-7, the V gene TRBV18; unclear D gene. Germline V gene lookup returns CDR1 KGHSH and CDR2 LQKENI. The CDR3 has 11 amino acids. V gave up 5 bases and J gave up 5 bases, with 7 bases separating them. CDR3 DNA: TGTGCCAGCTCAACGACCGACGAGCAGTACTTC. This sequence encodes CASSTTDEQYF.

This rearrangement joins TRBV2 to TRBJ1-1; D gene unclear. The CDR3 consists of 12 residues. Trimming removed 1 base at V and 4 bases at J, with 4 bases between. Per germline, CDR1 SNHLY and CDR2 FYNNEI. The CDR3 sequence: CASSEDGTEAFF. Here the CDR3 DNA reads TGTGCCAGCAGTGAAGATGGCACTGAAGCTTTCTTT.

The chain recombines TRBV2 with TRBJ2-1; 11 bases align to TRBD2. Germline V CDR1 and CDR2: SNHLY, FYNNEI. Losses at the gene ends were 8 bases for V and 3 bases for J; bases not matched to a gene: 6. This CDR3 region has 15 residues. CDR3 in amino acids: CASSWGLADYNEQFF. CDR3 coding DNA: TGTGCCAGCTCCTGGGGACTAGCGGACTACAATGAGCAGTTCTTC.

The rearrangement links TRBV9 to TRBJ2-7; TRBD1 matches at 8 bases. This CDR3 spans 15 amino acids. Germline CDR1 and CDR2: SGDLS and YYNGEE. V shed 7 bases and J 0 bases; nucleotides not matched to a gene: 9. CDR3 sequence (DNA): TGTGCCAGCGGTCGTGGACAGGGAAGCTCCTACGAGCAGTACTTC. Translation: CASGRGQGSSYEQYF.

The J gene is TRBJ1-2, the V gene TRBV18; 12 nucleotides line up with TRBD1. The V gene end was trimmed by 2 bases and the J gene end by 8 bases; junction bases not matched to a gene: 6. Germline CDR1 is KGHSH and CDR2 is LQKENI. The CDR3 is made up of 15 amino acids. CDR3 region: CASSPTGQGARGYTF. The CDR3 DNA reads TGTGCCAGCTCACCAACGGGACAGGGGGCGCGCGGCTACACCTTC.

This chain uses TRBV30 with TRBJ1-1; D possibly corresponds to TRBD1 (6 bases). The V and J ends lost 2 bases and 3 bases respectively, with 13 bases between them. In germline, CDR1 is GTSNPN, CDR2 SVGIG (reference sequence). This CDR3 region has 14 residues. The CDR3 spells CAWSLPTGHTEAFF. CDR3 bases: TGTGCCTGGAGTCTTCCGACAGGACACACTGAAGCTTTCTTT.